This T cell receptor (beta chain) emerged from a study of response to subunit inactivated influenza vaccine. The study's findings and limits: Seasonal influenza vaccination, on each occasion, was suggested by the authors to recruit few new T cells.

Germline-derived CDR1 and CDR2 are MNHNS and SASEGT. The V and J ends lost 2 bases and 4 bases respectively, with 9 bases between them. The CDR3 sequence is 14 residues long. Comment on this clonotype: The antigen is undetermined.

Using its own MiXCR run on the RT-PCR reads, TCRdb lists one record per CDR3 protein. This table has around 790,000 distinct CDR3 sequences, 21% appearing once. This chain joins TRBV6-1 and TRBJ1-5; weak D call: TRBD1 (5 bases). The receptor comes from a man in his fifties or sixties who received an inactivated influenza vaccine. This specimen was PBMCs from blood, taken around 5 days after vaccination. This CDR3 is CASSERAGNQPQHF. CDR3 DNA: TGTGCCAGCAGTGAACGGGCAGGGAATCAGCCCCAGCATTTT.